This is a list of T cell receptor beta chains from one sample in a study of CD8 T cells in Susac syndrome. TCRdb reprocessed the immunoSEQ multiplex PCR reads via MiXCR and lists one record per CDR3 protein. Of about 190,000 distinct CDR3 sequences in the sample, approximately 94% were seen once. What was sequenced was CD4+ T cells from PBMCs. Receptor source: a human donor in good health. CDR3s include the opening cysteine and the closing phenylalanine or tryptophan. Fields, in order: CDR3 protein, CDR3 DNA, clone size, J gene, D gene, V gene. A D gene is named only where the DNA matches it firmly. Not every row has a clone size; where given, it reads once, few, many or a size class.

CASSPFTLDGYTF | TGTGCCAGCAGTCCTTTCACTCTTGATGGCTACACCTTC | NA | TRBJ1-2 | NA | TRBV12-3/TRBV12-4
CSVRVMGGGAINEQFF | TGCAGCGTGAGGGTGATGGGCGGGGGGGCGATAAATGAGCAGTTCTTC | NA | TRBJ2-1 | TRBD2 | TRBV29-1
CASSRQAKAQETQYF | TGTGCCAGCAGTCGACAGGCAAAAGCACAAGAGACCCAGTACTTC | NA | TRBJ2-5 | NA | TRBV27
CATIRDSSLYGYTF | TGTGCCACGATCCGGGACAGCTCCCTCTATGGCTACACCTTC | NA | TRBJ1-2 | TRBD1 | TRBV6-2/TRBV6-3
CASSLAAYEQYF | TGTGCCAGCAGCTTAGCCGCCTACGAGCAGTACTTC | NA | TRBJ2-7 | NA | TRBV11-2
CASSVEELAVSGANVLTF | TGTGCCAGCAGCGTAGAGGAACTAGCGGTCTCTGGGGCCAACGTCCTGACTTTC | NA | TRBJ2-6 | TRBD2 | TRBV9
CASSSPAGGARYEQFF | TGTGCCAGCAGTTCCCCCGCCGGGGGGGCTCGGTATGAGCAGTTCTTC | NA | TRBJ2-1 | TRBD2 | TRBV27
CASSQQGLTYNEQFF | TGTGCCAGCAGTCAACAGGGGTTGACCTACAATGAGCAGTTCTTC | NA | TRBJ2-1 | TRBD1 | TRBV6-2/TRBV6-3
CSVEQGPSQPQHF | TGCAGCGTTGAGCAGGGACCTAGTCAGCCCCAGCATTTT | once | TRBJ1-5 | NA | TRBV29-1
CSGRVGGEQYF | TGCAGCGGACGTGTAGGGGGCGAGCAGTACTTC | NA | TRBJ2-7 | NA | TRBV29-1
CASSEQGLAGTKDTQYF | TGTGCCAGCAGCGAGCAGGGACTAGCGGGGACAAAGGATACGCAGTATTTT | NA | TRBJ2-3 | TRBD2 | TRBV9
CASSLARAGFRNEQFF | TGTGCCAGCAGCTTAGCGCGTGCGGGTTTTCGCAATGAGCAGTTCTTC | NA | TRBJ2-1 | NA | TRBV7-8
CASSLGGGAQYF | TGTGCCAGCAGTTTGGGGGGGGGAGCGCAGTACTTC | NA | TRBJ2-7 | TRBD2 | TRBV28
CATSREVYNEQFF | TGTGCCACCAGCAGAGAAGTATACAATGAGCAGTTCTTC | NA | TRBJ2-1 | NA | TRBV15
CASSYRANTGELFF | TGTGCCAGCAGTTACAGAGCGAACACCGGGGAGCTGTTTTTT | NA | TRBJ2-2 | NA | TRBV6-2/TRBV6-3
CAWSVNRGSNSPLHF | TGTGCCTGGAGTGTCAACAGGGGAAGCAATTCACCCCTCCACTTT | NA | TRBJ1-6 | TRBD1 | TRBV30
CASSFRAVGANVLTF | TGTGCCAGCAGTTTCCGGGCGGTCGGGGCCAACGTCCTGACTTTC | NA | TRBJ2-6 | NA | TRBV12-3/TRBV12-4
CSAPTSGGLQETQYF | TGCAGTGCTCCGACTAGCGGGGGGCTACAAGAGACCCAGTACTTC | NA | TRBJ2-5 | TRBD2 | TRBV20-1
CSVEDRQGSYEQYF | TGCAGCGTTGAAGATCGCCAGGGGTCCTACGAGCAGTACTTC | NA | TRBJ2-7 | NA | TRBV29-1
CAIKGVGTGELFF | TGTGCCATCAAAGGGGTTGGGACCGGGGAGCTGTTTTTT | NA | TRBJ2-2 | NA | TRBV10-3
CASSQGQVYGYTF | TGTGCCAGCAGCCAAGGACAGGTCTATGGCTACACCTTC | NA | TRBJ1-2 | NA | TRBV3-1
CASSLPQVMLGSDEQFF | TGTGCCAGCAGCCTTCCCCAGGTAATGCTGGGTTCTGATGAGCAGTTCTTC | NA | TRBJ2-1 | NA | TRBV14
CASKISGNTIYF | TGTGCCAGCAAAATCTCTGGAAACACCATATATTTT | NA | TRBJ1-3 | NA | TRBV2
CSVDVGPSATNEKLFF | TGCAGCGTTGATGTGGGCCCCAGTGCAACTAATGAAAAACTGTTTTTT | NA | TRBJ1-4 | NA | TRBV29-1
CASTRGTGNRWDYGYTF | TGTGCCAGCACGCGGGGGACAGGGAATCGCTGGGACTATGGCTACACCTTC | NA | TRBJ1-2 | TRBD1 | TRBV6-1
CASSLGQGLPTNEKLFF | TGTGCCAGCAGCTTAGGACAAGGGCTGCCAACTAATGAAAAACTGTTTTTT | NA | TRBJ1-4 | NA | TRBV7-9
CASSEALGQANTGELFF | TGTGCCAGCAGTGAAGCGCTCGGACAGGCGAACACCGGGGAGCTGTTTTTT | NA | TRBJ2-2 | TRBD1 | TRBV6-1
CASSLDDRGGGTQYF | TGCGCCAGCAGCTTGGATGACAGGGGCGGGGGTACGCAGTATTTT | NA | TRBJ2-3 | NA | TRBV5-1
CASSPGTGYSNQPQHF | TGTGCCAGCAGTCCCGGGACAGGGTATAGCAATCAGCCCCAGCATTTT | NA | TRBJ1-5 | TRBD1 | TRBV2
CAWSAATRHEQYF | TGTGCCTGGAGTGCAGCGACCAGACACGAGCAGTACTTC | NA | TRBJ2-7 | NA | TRBV30
CASSEGGRNQPQHF | TGTGCCAGCAGTGAGGGGGGGAGAAATCAGCCCCAGCATTTT | NA | TRBJ1-5 | NA | TRBV2
CASSADKKGGETQYF | TGCGCCAGCAGCGCGGACAAAAAAGGCGGAGAGACCCAGTACTTC | NA | TRBJ2-5 | NA | TRBV5-1
CASTTPPRRNYGYTF | TGTGCCAGTACCACCCCACCCCGGCGGAACTATGGCTACACCTTC | NA | TRBJ1-2 | NA | TRBV19
CASRLPGPGNIQYF | TGTGCCAGCAGACTCCCTGGACCGGGAAACATTCAGTACTTC | NA | TRBJ2-4 | NA | TRBV6-6
CSARDSGVNSPLHF | TGCAGTGCTAGAGATAGCGGCGTAAATTCACCCCTCCACTTT | NA | TRBJ1-6 | NA | TRBV20-1
CSASRPLAASYNEQFF | TGCAGTGCTAGCCGCCCTCTAGCGGCCTCCTACAATGAGCAGTTCTTC | NA | TRBJ2-1 | TRBD2 | TRBV20-1
CASTLGTGKMNTEAFF | TGCGCCAGCACCCTAGGGACAGGGAAGATGAACACTGAAGCTTTCTTT | once | TRBJ1-1 | TRBD1 | TRBV5-1
CASSLSGGQAGELFF | TGTGCCAGCAGCTTATCGGGGGGACAGGCCGGGGAGCTGTTTTTT | NA | TRBJ2-2 | NA | TRBV7-3
CASSLITSSVMDVLTF | TGTGCCAGCAGTTTGATTACATCCTCGGTAATGGACGTCCTGACTTTC | NA | TRBJ2-6 | NA | TRBV6-2/TRBV6-3
CATSRADSSAGETQYF | TGTGCCACCAGCAGAGCGGATAGTTCCGCCGGGGAAACGCAGTATTTT | NA | TRBJ2-3 | NA | TRBV15
CSARDIVGPETQYF | TGCAGTGCTAGAGATATCGTGGGCCCAGAGACCCAGTACTTC | NA | TRBJ2-5 | NA | TRBV20-1
CASSEPSGGQTQYF | TGTGCCAGCAGTGAGCCTAGCGGGGGCCAGACCCAGTACTTC | NA | TRBJ2-5 | TRBD2 | TRBV25-1
CASSQEGVRGDGYTF | TGCGCCAGCAGCCAAGAGGGGGTGCGGGGTGATGGCTACACCTTC | NA | TRBJ1-2 | NA | TRBV4-1
CASSVSQGWGYTF | TGTGCCAGCAGTGTCTCGCAGGGATGGGGCTACACCTTC | NA | TRBJ1-2 | NA | TRBV28
CASSLQGYGTEAFF | TGTGCCAGCAGTCTACAGGGATATGGGACTGAAGCTTTCTTT | once | TRBJ1-1 | NA | TRBV12-3/TRBV12-4
CASSPTGSPSEQYF | TGTGCCAGCAGCCCTACAGGGTCCCCCAGCGAGCAGTACTTC | NA | TRBJ2-7 | NA | TRBV11-2
CAIRREGENIQYF | TGTGCCATCAGGAGGGAGGGGGAAAACATTCAGTACTTC | once | TRBJ2-4 | NA | TRBV10-3
CASSFWETQYF | TGTGCCAGCAGCTTTTGGGAGACCCAGTACTTC | few | TRBJ2-5 | NA | TRBV7-2
CASSFQGLQEMTQYF | TGCGCCAGCAGCTTCCAGGGGTTACAAGAGATGACCCAGTACTTC | NA | TRBJ2-5 | NA | TRBV5-1
CASSVSGGQPGETQYF | TGTGCCAGCAGCGTATCAGGGGGGCAACCGGGAGAGACCCAGTACTTC | NA | TRBJ2-5 | NA | TRBV9
CASRKGTGELFF | TGCGCCAGCAGAAAGGGCACCGGGGAGCTGTTTTTT | NA | TRBJ2-2 | NA | TRBV5-1
CASKERWDSGNEKLFF | TGTGCCAGCAAGGAACGTTGGGACAGTGGAAATGAAAAACTGTTTTTT | NA | TRBJ1-4 | TRBD1 | TRBV7-8
CASSQDRRDAFF | TGCGCCAGCAGCCAAGACCGCAGGGATGCTTTCTTT | NA | TRBJ1-1 | NA | TRBV4-1
CASSLGVSGGYTF | TGTGCCAGCAGTTTAGGGGTATCAGGCGGCTACACCTTC | once | TRBJ1-2 | NA | TRBV12-3/TRBV12-4
CASTRQATNTGELFF | TGTGCCAGCACCCGACAGGCAACGAACACCGGGGAGCTGTTTTTT | NA | TRBJ2-2 | NA | TRBV2
CASSYTGNTEAFF | TGTGCCAGCAGTTATACAGGGAACACTGAAGCTTTCTTT | NA | TRBJ1-1 | NA | TRBV6-5
CASHPAGGNSSYNEQFF | TGTGCCTCCCATCCCGCGGGGGGCAACAGCTCCTACAATGAGCAGTTCTTC | NA | TRBJ2-1 | TRBD2 | TRBV30
CATRRGDATNEKLFF | TGTGCCACCCGGAGGGGGGATGCAACTAATGAAAAACTGTTTTTT | NA | TRBJ1-4 | NA | TRBV2
CASSQEGGFPGELFF | TGCGCCAGCAGCCAAGAGGGAGGGTTCCCCGGGGAGCTGTTTTTT | NA | TRBJ2-2 | TRBD2 | TRBV4-3